These 15 T cell receptor beta chains were sequenced from one sample in a study of T cell repertoires in cytomegalovirus infection. Antigens for these TCRs are unknown. Using its own MiXCR run on the reads, TCRdb lists one record per CDR3 protein. The table lists about 920,000 distinct CDR3 sequences, under 40% of them singletons, with around an eighth in the top ten. This material consisted of cultured CD8+ T cells from PBMCs, taken from culture after CMV antigen stimulation. The origin of the receptors is a human donor in good health (CMV status not recorded). Some clones in this sample may be carry-over from other donors' samples.

Worth noting for this clonotype: Since a much larger clone is just one base distant, this may be a read error. The genes are TRBV7-2 and TRBJ1-1; TRBD1 agrees at 7 bases. Germline loops: CDR1 SGHTA, CDR2 FQGNSA. The J segment lost 6 bases and the V segment lost 5 bases, leaving 9 bases of the junction unmatched. CDR3 length equals 14 residues. Written as DNA, the CDR3 is TGTGCCAGCAGCCTCCTACAGGGGACCCCTGAAGCTTTCTTT. It encodes CASSLLQGTPEAFF.

This clonotype was observed a handful of times. V usage is TRBV5-1 and J usage is TRBJ2-5; TRBD1 is a possible D gene (6 bases). CDR1 is SGHRS, CDR2 YFSETQ, per germline. CDR3 length: 13 amino acids. With 7 bases removed from V and 1 base from J, the gap between germline ends came to 11 bases. The CDR3 loop reads CASAQGIQETQYF. In DNA, the CDR3 is TGCGCCAGCGCCCAGGGGATCCAAGAGACCCAGTACTTC.

The table lists this clonotype with many counts. The J gene is TRBJ2-1, the V gene TRBV6-1, with D perhaps TRBD1 or TRBD2 (6 bases each). The germline gives CDR1 MNHNS, CDR2 SASEGT. The CDR3 is made up of 16 amino acids. The V and J ends lost 6 bases and 0 bases respectively, with 15 bases between them. The DNA for the CDR3 is TGTGCCAGCAGCCAAAGGGGGGAAAGCTCCTACAATGAGCAGTTCTTC. Amino acid sequence: CASSQRGESSYNEQFF.

This clonotype was seen a handful of times. The chain combines TRBV7-6 with TRBJ1-5, with 10 bases that match TRBD1. The V and J ends lost 5 bases and 4 bases, in that order; junction bases with no gene match: 2. CDR1 and CDR2 (germline): SGHVS, FNYEAQ. The CDR3 consists of 14 residues. The chain's CDR3 is CASSEDRGNQPQHF. The DNA for the CDR3 is TGTGCCAGCAGCGAGGACAGGGGGAATCAGCCCCAGCATTTT.

The genes are TRBV7-6 and TRBJ2-7, with a tentative D call TRBD1 (5 bases). The CDR3 runs to 15 residues. V was pared by 5 bases and J by 2 bases, with 16 bases between. Per germline, CDR1 SGHVS and CDR2 FNYEAQ. The CDR3 region has the DNA TGTGCCAGCAGCCGACCCCAGGGTGGCGCCTACGAGCAGTACTTC. This sequence encodes CASSRPQGGAYEQYF.

CDR3: CASSQSQGGLLFSTNEKLFF. The CDR3 nucleotides are TGTGCCAGCAGCCAATCCCAGGGAGGCCTTCTTTTCTCAACTAATGAAAAACTGTTTTTT. The J gene is TRBJ1-4, the V gene TRBV14; TRBD1 might be the D (5 bases). Germline CDR1 SGHDN, CDR2 FVKESK. The CDR3 spans 20 residues. V lost 2 bases to trimming and J lost 0 bases, with 22 bases between them.

This chain uses TRBV20-1 with TRBJ1-2; 9 nucleotides align to TRBD1. Germline V CDR1 and CDR2: DFQATT, SNEGSKA (reference sequence). Trimming cost V 5 bases and J 1 base; bases outside gene matches: 11. CDR3 length equals 16 residues. The CDR3 spells CSAQRDREVYNYGYTF. CDR3 DNA sequence: TGCAGTGCTCAAAGGGACAGGGAAGTGTATAACTATGGCTACACCTTC.

Of note for this clonotype: At one boundary the junction diverges from the germline segment, which might be a read error. V gene TRBV7-1 combines with J gene TRBJ2-2; no clear D. TRBV7-1 has ORF status, its function being uncertain. The CDR3 extends over 12 amino acids. The CDR3 DNA reads TGTGCCAACAGCAGCTACGGCGGGGAGCTGTTTTTT. Translated: CANSSYGGELFF.

This clonotype was seen a handful of times. The V call is TRBV27, the J call TRBJ2-5, with 7 bases that match TRBD1. The CDR3 has 13 amino acids. V was clipped by 4 bases and J by 6 bases; unmatched bases: 5. The germline V gene encodes CDR1 MNHEY and CDR2 SMNVEV (reference sequence). CDR3 protein: CASSWGQMKTQYF. The CDR3, as DNA: TGTGCCAGCAGTTGGGGACAGATGAAGACCCAGTACTTC.

This clonotype was seen more than once but under ten times. This sequence joins TRBV4-1 and TRBJ2-5; D is undetermined. The CDR3 totals 11 residues. Germline CDR1 MGHRA, CDR2 YSYEKL. CDR3 protein: CANDGYETQYF. The CDR3 nucleotides read TGCGCTAACGACGGGTACGAGACCCAGTACTTC.

The V call is TRBV10-3, the J call TRBJ1-5, with 8 bases identical to TRBD1. Germline trimming cut 8 bases from V and 2 bases from J; bases unmatched to any gene: 8. CDR3 length: 15 residues. Germline CDR1 and CDR2: ENHRY and SYGVKD. This chain's CDR3 is CAIRPGQGGNQPQHF. CDR3 sequence (DNA): TGTGCCATCCGACCCGGACAGGGCGGCAATCAGCCCCAGCATTTT.

This clonotype showed up many times. The chain carries TRBV7-8 and TRBJ1-1; D gene ambiguous. This CDR3 is 15 amino acids long. V was shortened by 5 bases and J by 7 bases, with 20 bases between the two germline ends. Germline V gene lookup returns CDR1 SGHVS and CDR2 FQNEAQ. The CDR3 protein is CASSPRENPLDEAFF. CDR3 nucleotide sequence: TGTGCCAGCAGCCCCCGGGAGAATCCCCTTGATGAAGCTTTCTTT.

This clonotype occurred a few times. The V and J genes are TRBV10-1 and TRBJ1-6; TRBD1 matches at 8 bases. The germline gives CDR1 WNHNN, CDR2 SYGVQD (reference sequence). V lost 7 bases and J lost 10; bases outside the gene matches: 3. The CDR3 is 12 amino acids. The CDR3 here is CASNTGGSPLHF. The CDR3 DNA reads TGCGCCAGCAATACAGGGGGATCACCCCTCCACTTT.

This clonotype appeared a few times. J is TRBJ2-5 and V is TRBV12-3 or TRBV12-4; no firm D call. V dropped 9 bases and J dropped 1 base, with 12 bases sitting between them. There are 13 residues in the CDR3. CDR3 sequence (DNA): TGTGCCAGTTGGGAACGGACCCAAGAGACCCAGTACTTC. Encoded protein: CASWERTQETQYF.

This clonotype was detected only a few times. The chain employs TRBV10-3 and TRBJ2-5; D might be TRBD1 or TRBD2, each matching 5 bases. Trimming shortened V by 2 bases and J by 1 base, and 14 bases separated the two germline ends. Germline values: CDR1 ENHRY, CDR2 SYGVKD. The CDR3 consists of 16 residues. The CDR3 is CAISEMDLRGQETQYF. CDR3 DNA sequence: TGTGCCATCAGTGAGATGGATCTGAGGGGCCAAGAGACCCAGTACTTC.